This note documents a single TCR beta chain sequence. Original processing notes: Using reference gene primer amplification, nucleated cell counts were estimated. Repertoires were generated with immunoSEQ multiplex PCR, while TCRdb's copy carries only in-frame clones and drops some. V and J calls and clone size are given by that table; D and trimming were obtained from the DNA. The sample records about 76,000 clones, 75% to 90% being singletons. This entry is derived from a study of blood T cell repertoires in COVID-19. Across the whole study: Spain, Italy and the United States supplied samples that represented acute and convalescent COVID-19. Sample material is recorded as cDNA or gDNA derived from T cells, B-cell-depleted T cells, or PBMCs.

Germline CDR1 and CDR2: SGHTS and YDEGEE. V dropped 4 bases and J dropped 1; count of bases not matched to a gene: 1. This CDR3 comprises 15 residues. The sample comprised peripheral blood. V gene TRBV5-8 combines with J gene TRBJ2-1; 11 positions match TRBD1. The sequence came from a human donor in a cohort sampled during active COVID-19. The CDR3 bases are TGTGCCAGCAGCCGGGACAGGGGGTCCTACAATGAGCAGTTCTTC. It encodes CASSRDRGSYNEQFF.